Listed below are T cell receptor beta chains from one sample, sequenced in a study of identifying expanded T cells in peripheral blood. This table comes from immunoSEQ multiplex PCR, and its TCRdb copy is limited to in-frame clones, with some not included. The table has 65,000 to 95,000 clones, 80% to 85% seen once. The sample consisted of blood. The source is a person aged 18 to 75 in good health. CDR3s include the opening cysteine and the closing phenylalanine or tryptophan.

J: TRBJ2-5; V: TRBV28; CDR3: CASSFLSRGRRETQYF
J: TRBJ2-2; V: TRBV28; CDR3: CASSLRVGAGELFF
J: TRBJ2-7; V: TRBV18; CDR3: CASSPSFGQGVEQYF
J: TRBJ1-2; V: TRBV18; CDR3: CASSPPVLDYGYTF
J: TRBJ2-1; V: TRBV5-6; CDR3: CASSLLAHAQFF
J: TRBJ2-2; V: TRBV5-1; CDR3: CASSLDGTGDTGELFF
J: TRBJ1-1; V: TRBV12-5; CDR3: CASGLVTGLENTEAFF
J: TRBJ2-7; V: TRBV7-9; CDR3: CASSMPQGGRDEQYF
J: TRBJ2-1; V: TRBV7-2; CDR3: CASSRSGFNNEQFF
J: TRBJ2-5; V: TRBV19; CDR3: CASTIGTSGQETQYF
J: TRBJ1-2; V: TRBV11-2; CDR3: CASSLGQGAYGYTF
J: TRBJ1-1; V: TRBV5-1; CDR3: CASSWGQGEGTEAFF
J: TRBJ2-1; V: TRBV19; CDR3: CASTTRTSGWQFF
J: TRBJ2-7; V: TRBV14; CDR3: CASSQVGIGGAGSLYEQYF
J: TRBJ1-4; V: TRBV28; CDR3: CASSSQPSRAGEKLFF
J: TRBJ2-1; V: TRBV25-1; CDR3: CASSRGGPHSYNEQFF
J: TRBJ2-1; V: TRBV14; CDR3: CASSVASQGEQFF
J: TRBJ1-3; V: TRBV6-6; CDR3: CASSSKDKPGNTIYF
J: TRBJ1-2; V: TRBV28; CDR3: CASKILQGRGGYTF
J: TRBJ2-7; V: TRBV9; CDR3: CASSGPATGEQYF
J: TRBJ1-1; V: TRBV18; CDR3: CASSPGLMNTEAFF
J: TRBJ2-7; V: TRBV7-2; CDR3: CASSLIASGGYYEQYF
J: TRBJ2-2; V: TRBV19; CDR3: CATRTQVDTGELFF
J: TRBJ1-4; V: TRBV19; CDR3: CASSMNEKLFF
J: TRBJ2-1; V: TRBV9; CDR3: CASSGGTSGLNNEQFF
J: TRBJ1-5; V: TRBV5-1; CDR3: CASSLDGMSNQPQHF
J: TRBJ1-5; V: TRBV7-2; CDR3: CASSRWEFSNQPQHF
J: TRBJ2-2; V: TRBV9; CDR3: CASSVLGTNTGELFF
J: TRBJ2-5; V: TRBV7-9; CDR3: CAIRGVQETQYF
J: TRBJ2-7; V: TRBV28; CDR3: CASSFAGGVDF
J: TRBJ2-7; V: TRBV19; CDR3: CASTGGTYEQYF
J: TRBJ2-2; V: TRBV7-2; CDR3: CASSQDGSLREAGELFF
J: TRBJ2-6; V: TRBV9; CDR3: CASSVRALVSGANVLTF
J: TRBJ2-3; V: TRBV7-3; CDR3: CASSPGGGPTDTQYF